The 4 T cell receptor beta chains listed next were all sequenced from one sample in a study of blood T cell repertoires in COVID-19. Generated by immunoSEQ multiplex PCR, the TCRdb table keeps only in-frame clones and is missing some. Altogether 100,000 to 150,000 clones are present, around 82% being singletons, with the ten largest covering roughly 17%. Material: peripheral blood. The receptors stem from a man aged 25-45 years with COVID-19, enrolled during active disease.

The rearrangement joins TRBV6-5 to TRBJ2-1, with a possible D match to TRBD2 (5 bases). V was pared by 10 bases and J by 5 bases, with 15 bases between. This CDR3 has 13 residues. Germline CDR1 and CDR2: MNHEY and SVGAGI. Here the CDR3 reads CATTRASNNEQFF. DNA of the CDR3: TGTGCCACTACGAGGGCATCAAACAATGAGCAGTTCTTC.

This chain links TRBV18 with TRBJ1-2; 9 bases fit TRBD1. The V segment lost 2 bases and the J segment 8 bases; nucleotides outside the gene matches: 9. This CDR3 has 15 amino acids. The germline gives CDR1 KGHSH, CDR2 LQKENI. This CDR3 reads CASSPEGQGQRGYTF. DNA for the CDR3: TGTGCCAGCTCACCAGAGGGACAGGGCCAAAGGGGCTACACCTTC.

The chain uses TRBV28 and TRBJ2-4; weak D call: TRBD2 (5 bases). Between the trimmed V and J ends, which lost 2 bases and 6 bases, there was a span of 17 bases. This CDR3 spans 16 amino acids. The germline CDR1 and CDR2 sequences are MDHEN and SYDVKM. The CDR3 sequence: CASSLVGMRVPNIQYF. Here the CDR3 DNA reads TGTGCCAGCAGTTTAGTCGGTATGAGGGTACCAAACATTCAGTACTTC.

The gene calls are TRBV28 and TRBJ2-7; perhaps TRBD2 as D (6 bases). This CDR3 has 14 residues. The germline V and J ends were trimmed by 4 bases and 2 bases, with 12 bases remaining between them. Germline V gene lookup returns CDR1 MDHEN and CDR2 SYDVKM. The CDR3 protein is CASSYSGIPYEQYF. The DNA for the CDR3 is TGTGCCAGCAGTTATAGCGGAATCCCCTACGAGCAGTACTTC.